These 27 T cell receptor beta chains share one sample of origin, sequenced in a study of cytomegalovirus exposure and HLA in healthy donors (dated by TCRdb to 2015 to 2018). Libraries were prepared through the immunoSEQ multiplex PCR assay. The immuneACCESS repertoire file appears here via TCRdb, limited to in-frame rearrangements. These files lack a portion of the clones; in checked studies, under half of the deficit traces to unresolved V genes, and the cause of the others is not known. For this sample the table gives some 140,000 clones, of which about 80% were detected only once. In total, the top ten clones hold 25% to 30% of the sample. Material for sequencing was PBMCs. These receptors all come from a man aged 25 to 40 in good health and CMV-seropositive.

V is TRBV7-2 and J is TRBJ1-1; D is perhaps TRBD1 (5 bases). V was shortened by 3 bases and J by 2 bases, with 7 bases between the two germline ends. Germline V gene sequence: CDR1 SGHTA, CDR2 FQGNSA. The CDR3 has 13 residues. In nucleotides, the CDR3 is TGTGCCAGCAGCTTTAGGGGTAACACTGAAGCTTTCTTT. Translating gives CASSFRGNTEAFF.

The V call is TRBV29-1, the J call TRBJ1-2; D gene uncertain. Germline V lookup: CDR1 SQVTM, CDR2 ANQGSEA. Deletions cut 6 bases from V and 3 bases from J, with 14 bases between. This CDR3 contains 13 residues. CDR3 protein: CSVHNMRDYGYTF. The CDR3 DNA reads as TGCAGCGTCCACAACATGAGGGACTATGGCTACACCTTC.

This chain uses TRBV5-1 with TRBJ1-1; D gene uncertain. Germline CDR1 and CDR2: SGHRS and YFSETQ. Trimming stripped 1 base from V and 1 base from J, with 11 bases between. This CDR3 has 15 residues. CDR3 coding DNA: TGCGCCAGCAGCTTGCGGGGATCACCGAACACTGAAGCTTTCTTT. This gives the protein CASSLRGSPNTEAFF.

The rearrangement uses TRBV10-3 and TRBJ2-7, with D possibly TRBD1 on 7 matching bases. Germline CDR1 and CDR2: ENHRY and SYGVKD. Trimming removed 9 bases from V and 3 bases from J, with 18 bases in between. CDR3 length equals 14 residues. The chain's CDR3 is CAIRQGGVGYEQYF. The DNA of the CDR3 is TGTGCCATAAGGCAGGGGGGAGTGGGCTACGAGCAGTACTTC.

This chain connects TRBV5-1 to TRBJ2-5; D possibly corresponds to TRBD1 (6 bases). The germline V gene encodes CDR1 SGHRS and CDR2 YFSETQ. This CDR3 is 15 amino acids long. The ends were cut back, 4 bases at V and 2 bases at J, with 15 bases in the middle. The DNA of the CDR3 is TGCGCCAGCAGCCTCTCCTGGACAGTACAAGAGACCCAGTACTTC. Encoded protein: CASSLSWTVQETQYF.

V usage is TRBV7-3 and J usage is TRBJ2-2; D may be TRBD1 (6 bases). CDR1 and CDR2 from the germline V gene are SGHTA and FQGTGA. Deletions cut 5 bases from V and 6 bases from J, with 10 bases between. This CDR3 comprises 13 residues. CDR3 nucleotides: TGTGCCAGCAGCCACAGGGTATCCGGGGAGCTGTTTTTT. Translation: CASSHRVSGELFF.

The chain has TRBV7-2 and TRBJ2-1; TRBD1 might be the D (6 bases). There are 14 residues in the CDR3. Germline CDR1 and CDR2: SGHTA and FQGNSA. V was clipped by 1 base and J by 9 bases, with 13 bases between them. DNA for the CDR3: TGTGCCAGCAGCTTAGGAGGGGGTGCAGGTGAGCAGTTCTTC. Amino acids: CASSLGGGAGEQFF.

This clone was seen a handful of times. The sample has other DNA sequences that encode this CDR3 too. The chain carries TRBV5-6 and TRBJ1-1; D is ambiguous. Germline CDR1 and CDR2: SGHDT and YYEEEE. CDR3 length: 13 residues. V shed 4 bases and J shed 4 bases, with 11 bases lying between them. The CDR3 DNA is TGTGCCAGCAGCCCTAGGCCTGGCACTGAAGCTTTCTTT. Encoded protein: CASSPRPGTEAFF. The variable domain in full, with the rest retrieved from reference TRBV5-6 and TRBJ1-1, is DAGVTQSPTHLIKTRGQQVTLRCSPKSGHDTVSWYQQALGQGPQFIFQYYEEEERQRGNFPDRFSGHQFPNYSSELNVNALLLGDSALYLCASSPRPGTEAFFGQGTRLTVV.

The CDR3 nucleotides are TGCGCCAGCAGCATGGGGACAGGGTTATCCGAGCAGTACTTC. Translation gives CASSMGTGLSEQYF. The V gene is TRBV5-1, the J gene TRBJ2-7, with 9 nucleotides matching TRBD1. This CDR3 region has 14 residues. The germline gives CDR1 SGHRS, CDR2 YFSETQ. V dropped 4 bases and J dropped 6; count of bases not matched to a gene: 8. Full variable domain (rest looked up from reference TRBV5-1 and TRBJ2-7): KAGVTQTPRYLIKTRGQQVTLSCSPISGHRSVSWYQQTPGQGLQFLFEYFSETQRNKGNFPGRFSGRQFSNSRSEMNVSTLELGDSALYLCASSMGTGLSEQYFGPGTRLTVT.

The chain combines TRBV14 with TRBJ1-1; TRBD1 agrees at 10 bases. From germline, CDR1 is SGHDN and CDR2 FVKESK. Losses at the gene ends were 3 bases for V and 4 bases for J; bases not matched to a gene: 8. The CDR3 extends over 16 amino acids. CDR3 amino acids: CASSQRQGAGSTEAFF. In DNA form, the CDR3 reads TGTGCCAGCAGCCAGAGACAGGGGGCGGGTAGCACTGAAGCTTTCTTT.

This rearrangement joins TRBV29-1 to TRBJ2-1, with 7 bases lining up with TRBD2. V was pared by 1 base and J by 6 bases, with 0 bases of the junction left unmatched. Germline CDR1 SQVTM, CDR2 ANQGSEA. The length of the CDR3 is 12 residues. In DNA form, the CDR3 reads TGCAGCGTTGAAGGGGGGGGCAATGAGCAGTTCTTC. Translation: CSVEGGGNEQFF.

The CDR3 bases are TGTGCCAGCAGTTTTTATAGGGGGCAGAGGAATGAGCAGTTCTTC. As protein: CASSFYRGQRNEQFF. The rearrangement links TRBV27 to TRBJ2-1; 7 nucleotides align to TRBD1. The germline V gene has CDR1 MNHEY and CDR2 SMNVEV (reference sequence). J lost 7 bases, V lost 3 bases, and 9 bases had no gene match. The CDR3 sequence is 15 residues long.

The rearrangement links TRBV6-5 to TRBJ2-3, with 7 positions matching TRBD2. CDR1 MNHEY and CDR2 SVGAGI come from the germline V gene. This CDR3 has 14 amino acids. The ends lost 7 bases at V and 1 base at J; junction bases unmatched: 5. The CDR3 reads CASKQAGGTDTQYF. The CDR3 nucleotides are TGTGCCAGCAAACAGGCGGGAGGCACAGATACGCAGTATTTT.

The chain combines TRBV20-1 with TRBJ2-5; TRBD2 is a possible D gene (6 bases). Germline V gives CDR1 DFQATT, CDR2 SNEGSKA (reference sequence). Deletions cut 7 bases from V and 5 bases from J, with 8 bases between. The CDR3 totals 10 residues. CDR3 in DNA: TGCAGTGGAAGCGGGGAGACCCAGTACTTC. This translates into CSGSGETQYF.

The chain joins TRBV20-1 to TRBJ2-7; D is perhaps TRBD2 (6 bases). The CDR3 runs to 11 residues. Germline lookup yields CDR1 DFQATT and CDR2 SNEGSKA (reference sequence). V lost 6 bases, J lost 6 bases, and 12 bases lay in between. CDR3 region: CSAASVSEQYF. The CDR3 nucleotides read TGCAGTGCCGCTAGCGTTAGCGAGCAGTACTTC.

The rearrangement joins TRBV13 to TRBJ2-1; 12 bases match TRBD2. This CDR3 region has 18 residues. Germline CDR1 reads PRHDT; CDR2 reads FYEKMQ (reference sequence). Losses at the gene ends were 4 bases for V and 6 bases for J; bases not matched to a gene: 13. DNA of the CDR3: TGTGCCAGCAGCTCCCTACGTTCTAGCGGGAGGGTGGTCAATGAGCAGTTCTTC. This gives the protein CASSSLRSSGRVVNEQFF.

The chain couples TRBV19 to TRBJ2-7, with TRBD1 identical over 8 bases. CDR1 is LNHDA and CDR2 is SQIVND in the germline V gene (reference sequence). This CDR3 has 14 amino acids. J lost 4 bases, V lost 2 bases, and 4 bases had no gene match. CDR3 in amino acids: CASSIWTGSYEQYF. CDR3 DNA sequence: TGTGCCAGTAGTATATGGACAGGGTCGTACGAGCAGTACTTC.

The J gene is TRBJ2-1, the V gene TRBV27; 8 nucleotides match TRBD1. The ends lost 4 bases at V and 7 bases at J; junction bases unmatched: 12. The CDR3 runs 16 residues. The germline V gene encodes CDR1 MNHEY and CDR2 SMNVEV (reference sequence). The CDR3 coding sequence is TGTGCCAGCAGTTACCGACCCGGACAGGGAAGGAATGAGCAGTTCTTC. This codes for CASSYRPGQGRNEQFF.

The rearrangement joins TRBV5-1 to TRBJ2-5; 14 nucleotides agree with TRBD2. From germline, CDR1 is SGHRS and CDR2 YFSETQ. Germline trimming cut 4 bases from V and 1 base from J; bases unmatched to any gene: 3. CDR3 length: 16 residues. The CDR3 nucleotides are TGCGCCAGCAGCGCCGGACTAGCGGGGGGCCAAGAGACCCAGTACTTC. It codes for CASSAGLAGGQETQYF.

The rearrangement links TRBV28 to TRBJ1-5; 8 bases are a match to TRBD1. In germline, CDR1 is MDHEN, CDR2 SYDVKM. V shed 3 bases and J 0 bases; nucleotides not matched to a gene: 7. CDR3 length: 17 residues. CDR3 residues: CASSFSTGVSSNQPQHF. CDR3 in DNA: TGTGCCAGCAGTTTTTCGACAGGGGTGTCTAGCAATCAGCCCCAGCATTTT. The full variable domain, completed using reference TRBV28 and TRBJ1-5, is DVKVTQSSRYLVKRTGEKVFLECVQDMDHENMFWYRQDPGLGLRLIYFSYDVKMKEKGDIPEGYSVSREKKERFSLILESASTNQTSMYLCASSFSTGVSSNQPQHFGDGTRLSIL.

V and J are TRBV7-2 and TRBJ2-7; no reliable D call. The length of the CDR3 is 17 residues. Trimming shortened V by 2 bases and J by 3 bases, and 20 bases separated the two germline ends. Germline V CDR1 and CDR2: SGHTA, FQGNSA. CDR3 DNA sequence: TGTGCCAGCAGCTTAAATATCCAGCGCAACACCTTCTACGAGCAGTACTTC. Its translation: CASSLNIQRNTFYEQYF.

The chain couples TRBV7-6 to TRBJ2-7, with TRBD2 matching over 8 bases. CDR3 length: 16 residues. From germline, CDR1 is SGHVS and CDR2 FNYEAQ. V trimming: 4 bases; J trimming: 3 bases; junction bases outside the gene matches: 11. The CDR3 sequence is CASSSGGGLSGYEQYF. The CDR3 nucleotides are TGTGCCAGCAGCTCCGGGGGGGGACTGTCTGGCTACGAGCAGTACTTC. The variable domain in full, with the rest retrieved from reference TRBV7-6 and TRBJ2-7, is GAGVSQSPRYKVTKRGQDVALRCDPISGHVSLYWYRQALGQGPEFLTYFNYEAQQDKSGLPNDRFSAERPEGSISTLTIQRTEQRDSAMYRCASSSGGGLSGYEQYFGPGTRLTVT.

The rearrangement joins TRBV4-3 to TRBJ1-1, with a weak D call TRBD1 (5 bases). The length of the CDR3 is 16 residues. The ends were cut back, 0 bases at V and 4 bases at J, with 15 bases in the middle. In germline, CDR1 is LGHNA, CDR2 YSLEER. This chain's CDR3 is CASSQDGREGSTEAFF. CDR3 coding DNA: TGCGCCAGCAGCCAAGACGGCAGGGAGGGGAGCACTGAAGCTTTCTTT.

The chain carries TRBV9 and TRBJ2-3; D perhaps matches TRBD2 (5 bases). The CDR3 extends over 18 amino acids. The V end lost 4 bases, the J end lost 0 bases, and 21 bases lay between the germline ends. The germline V gene has CDR1 SGDLS and CDR2 YYNGEE. The CDR3: CASSRTRSGSTSTDTQYF. CDR3 DNA sequence: TGTGCCAGCAGCCGGACGAGGTCTGGGAGTACTAGCACAGATACGCAGTATTTT.

The chain has TRBV19 and TRBJ2-2; unclear D gene. Trimming shortened V by 5 bases and J by 3 bases, and 7 bases separated the two germline ends. Germline V gene lookup returns CDR1 LNHDA and CDR2 SQIVND (reference sequence). The CDR3 spans 13 residues. The CDR3 sequence is CASSAQDTGELFF. In nucleotides, the CDR3 is TGTGCCAGTAGTGCCCAGGACACCGGGGAGCTGTTTTTT.

As concerns this clone: This CDR3 is also generated by other DNA sequences in the sample. The V call is TRBV2, the J call TRBJ1-1; 7 positions match TRBD1. Per germline, CDR1 SNHLY and CDR2 FYNNEI. CDR3 size: 13 residues. V gave up 5 bases and J gave up 5 bases; unmatched junction bases: 5. CDR3 DNA: TGTGCCAGCAGTCGACAGGGTGAAACTGAAGCTTTCTTT. It is translated as CASSRQGETEAFF.

The rearrangement links TRBV6-5 to TRBJ2-1; 9 bases align to TRBD2. The CDR3 consists of 16 residues. CDR1 and CDR2 from the germline V gene are MNHEY and SVGAGI. V gave up 4 bases and J gave up 7 bases; unmatched junction bases: 11. CDR3 amino acids: CASSSLRAGGENEQFF. CDR3 in DNA: TGTGCCAGCAGTTCTTTGAGAGCGGGAGGTGAGAATGAGCAGTTCTTC.